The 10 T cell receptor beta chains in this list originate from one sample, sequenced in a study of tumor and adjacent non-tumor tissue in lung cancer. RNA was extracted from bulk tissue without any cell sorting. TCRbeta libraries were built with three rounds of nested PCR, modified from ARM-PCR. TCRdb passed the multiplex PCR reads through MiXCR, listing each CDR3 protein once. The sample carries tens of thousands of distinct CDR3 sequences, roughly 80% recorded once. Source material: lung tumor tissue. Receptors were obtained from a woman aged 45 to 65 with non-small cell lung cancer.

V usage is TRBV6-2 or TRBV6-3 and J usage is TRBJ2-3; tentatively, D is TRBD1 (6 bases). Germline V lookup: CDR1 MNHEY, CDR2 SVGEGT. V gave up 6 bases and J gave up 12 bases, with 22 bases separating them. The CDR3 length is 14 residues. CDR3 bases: TGTGCCAGCAGGATGGACAGTGAAACAGACACACAGTATTTT. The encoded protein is CASRMDSETDTQYF.

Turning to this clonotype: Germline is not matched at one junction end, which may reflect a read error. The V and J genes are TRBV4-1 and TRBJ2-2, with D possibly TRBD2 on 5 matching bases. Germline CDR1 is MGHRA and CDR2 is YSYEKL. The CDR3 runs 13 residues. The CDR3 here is CASHTMNTGELFF. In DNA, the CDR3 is TGCGCCAGCCATACCATGAACACCGGGGAGTTGTTTTTT.

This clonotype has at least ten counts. CDR3 in amino acids: CASSYGQATNEKLFF. CDR3 in DNA: TGTGCCAGCAGCTACGGACAGGCAACTAATGAAAAACTGTTTTTT. The chain links TRBV11-2 to TRBJ1-4; 7 nucleotides line up with TRBD1. Looked up from germline, CDR1 is SGHAT and CDR2 is FQNNGV. The CDR3 is made up of 15 amino acids. V trimming: 4 bases; J trimming: 0 bases; junction bases outside the gene matches: 2.

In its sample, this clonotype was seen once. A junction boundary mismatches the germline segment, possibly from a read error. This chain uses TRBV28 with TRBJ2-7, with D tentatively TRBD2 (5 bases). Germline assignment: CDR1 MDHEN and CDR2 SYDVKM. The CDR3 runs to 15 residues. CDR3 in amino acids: CACSRQLERSDERYF. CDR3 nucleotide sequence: TGTGCCTGCAGTCGTCAGCTGGAGCGGAGCGACGAGCGGTACTTC.

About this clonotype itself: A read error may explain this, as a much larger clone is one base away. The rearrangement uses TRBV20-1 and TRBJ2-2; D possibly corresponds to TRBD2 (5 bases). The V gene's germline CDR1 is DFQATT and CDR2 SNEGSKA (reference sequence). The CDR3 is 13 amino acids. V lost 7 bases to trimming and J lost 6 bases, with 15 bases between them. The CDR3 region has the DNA TGCAGTGTTAGGAGGATTCAGGCCGGGGAGCTGTTTTTT. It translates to CSVRRIQAGELFF.

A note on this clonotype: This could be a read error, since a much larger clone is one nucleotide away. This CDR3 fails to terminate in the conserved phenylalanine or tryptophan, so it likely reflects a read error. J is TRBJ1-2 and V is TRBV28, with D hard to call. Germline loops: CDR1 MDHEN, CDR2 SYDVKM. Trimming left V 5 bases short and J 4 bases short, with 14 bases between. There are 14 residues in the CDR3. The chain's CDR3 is CASSPSLGGYGYTI. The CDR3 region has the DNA TGTGCCAGCAGTCCTTCCCTGGGAGGCTATGGCTACACCATC.

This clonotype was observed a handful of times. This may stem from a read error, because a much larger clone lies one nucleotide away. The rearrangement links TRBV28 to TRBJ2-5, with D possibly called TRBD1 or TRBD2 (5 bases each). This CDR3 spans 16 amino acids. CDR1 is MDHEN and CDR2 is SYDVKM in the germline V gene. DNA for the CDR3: TGTGCCAACAGTTTATGGTCCGGGGCGGGCGAAGAGACCCAGTACTTC. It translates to CANSLWSGAGEETQYF.

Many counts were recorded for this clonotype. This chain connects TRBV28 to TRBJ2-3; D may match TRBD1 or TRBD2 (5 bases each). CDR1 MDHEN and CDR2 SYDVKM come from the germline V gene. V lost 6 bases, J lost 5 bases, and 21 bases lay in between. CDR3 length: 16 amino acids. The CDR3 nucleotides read TGTGCCAGCAGGGGACCAGCGGCTCTAGTCGGAGATACGCAGTATTTT. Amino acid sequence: CASRGPAALVGDTQYF.

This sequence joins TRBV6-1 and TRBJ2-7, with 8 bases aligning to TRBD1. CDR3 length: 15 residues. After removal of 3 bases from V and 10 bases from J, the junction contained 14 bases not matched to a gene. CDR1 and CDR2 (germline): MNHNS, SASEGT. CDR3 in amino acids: CASSDHPDRVREQYF. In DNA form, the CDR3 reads TGTGCCAGCAGTGACCATCCGGACAGGGTAAGGGAACAGTACTTC.

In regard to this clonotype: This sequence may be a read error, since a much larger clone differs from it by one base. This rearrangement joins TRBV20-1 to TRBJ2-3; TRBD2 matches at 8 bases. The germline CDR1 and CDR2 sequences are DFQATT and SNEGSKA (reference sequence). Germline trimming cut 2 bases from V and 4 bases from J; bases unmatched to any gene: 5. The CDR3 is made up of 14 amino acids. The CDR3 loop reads CSARWREESDTQYF. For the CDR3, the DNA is TGCAGTGCTAGATGGCGGGAGGAATCAGATACGCAGTATTTT.